The clone carrying this T cell receptor (beta chain) has a handful of counts. As yet, its antigen is unknown. These data come from a study of metastatic and nonmetastatic thyroid tumors. The wider study: Where malignant and benign thyroid patients were concerned, repertoires were compared across blood and tumor or nodule tissue. General study results and limits: As reported, TCR beta diversity in blood and tumor was significantly higher in malignant thyroid tumors than in benign nodules.

There were no patients who had received any treatment before thyroid surgery. TCRdb reprocessed the PCR reads via MiXCR. The repertoire consists of some 55,000 clones, with under 30% occurring once and the leading ten covering 15% to 20%. Sequenced material: blood. The clonotype comes from a female donor with papillary thyroid cancer or a benign thyroid nodule (not recorded which). Some clones in this sample may be carry-over from other donors' samples.

CDR3 DNA sequence: TGTGCCAGCAGTTTAGAGGGCGGCGGGGAGCTGTTTTTT. As protein: CASSLEGGGELFF. The chain carries TRBV12-3 or TRBV12-4 and TRBJ2-2; no reliable D call. The germline V and J ends were trimmed by 1 base and 7 bases, with 7 bases remaining between them. The CDR3 totals 13 residues.